This passage covers 5 T cell receptor beta chains from one sample sequenced in a study of graft-versus-host responses after intestinal transplantation. Some clones are missing from TCRdb's copy, which holds only in-frame ones; the method was immunoSEQ multiplex PCR. Among under 20,000 clones, around 87% were seen once, and the ten largest hold around 6.6%. The material was bone marrow, obtained nearly 130 days after intestinal transplantation. These receptors were collected from a human patient who received an intestinal transplant, so some T cells may come from the graft donor.

This clone has only one observation. The rearrangement joins TRBV14 to TRBJ1-2, with 7 bases identical to TRBD1. After removal of 1 base from V and 1 base from J, the junction contained 6 bases not matched to a gene. The V gene's germline CDR1 is SGHDN and CDR2 FVKESK. The CDR3 extends over 16 amino acids. This CDR3 is CASSQGKQGLNYGYTF. In DNA, the CDR3 is TGTGCCAGCAGCCAAGGTAAACAGGGGCTTAACTATGGCTACACCTTC.

This chain connects TRBV6-6 to TRBJ2-2; 11 bases align to TRBD1. The CDR3 runs 15 residues. CDR1 is MNHNY, CDR2 SVGAGI, per germline (reference sequence). V trimming: 6 bases; J trimming: 6 bases; junction bases outside the gene matches: 6. The CDR3 bases are TGTGCCAGCAGCCGGAGGGGACAGGGGGCCGGGGAGCTGTTTTTT. Its protein is CASSRRGQGAGELFF.

This clone appeared a single time. The chain is built from TRBV6-6 and TRBJ2-7; TRBD2 matches 7 bases. Germline CDR1 and CDR2: MNHNY and SVGAGI (reference sequence). V trimming: 2 bases; J trimming: 4 bases; junction bases outside the gene matches: 8. This CDR3 contains 15 residues. CDR3 nucleotides: TGTGCCAGCAGTTACCGTCCCGGGACTAATTACGAGCAGTACTTC. Translation gives CASSYRPGTNYEQYF.

The J gene is TRBJ2-1, the V gene TRBV6-1; 7 bases align to TRBD1. V shed 4 bases, J shed 10 bases, and the junction held 10 bases outside the gene matches. The germline V gene encodes CDR1 MNHNS and CDR2 SASEGT. The CDR3 has 14 amino acids. The CDR3, as DNA: TGTGCCAGCAGTGCGAGAACAGGGGTAGGCGAGCAGTTCTTC. Its protein product is CASSARTGVGEQFF.

This chain joins TRBV7-3 and TRBJ2-5; D remains unclear. Germline V gene lookup returns CDR1 SGHTA and CDR2 FQGTGA. The CDR3 spans 15 residues. V was pared by 0 bases and J by 9 bases, with 17 bases between. CDR3 sequence (DNA): TGTGCCAGCAGCTTAACGCCAGGTCCTCAGAGGCCCCAGTACTTC. Translating it yields CASSLTPGPQRPQYF.